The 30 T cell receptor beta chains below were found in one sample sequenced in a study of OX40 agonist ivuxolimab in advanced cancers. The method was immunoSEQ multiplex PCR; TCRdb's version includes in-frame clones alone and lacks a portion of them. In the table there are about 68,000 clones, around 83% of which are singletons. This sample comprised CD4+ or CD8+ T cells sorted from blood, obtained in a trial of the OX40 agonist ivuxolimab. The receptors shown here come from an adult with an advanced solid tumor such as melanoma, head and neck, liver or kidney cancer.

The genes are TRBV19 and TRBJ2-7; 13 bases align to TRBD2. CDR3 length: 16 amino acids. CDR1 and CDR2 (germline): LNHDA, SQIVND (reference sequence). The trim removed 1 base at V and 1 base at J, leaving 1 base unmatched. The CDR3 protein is CASSIGTSGGSYEQYF. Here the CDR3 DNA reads TGTGCCAGTAGTATAGGGACTAGCGGGGGTTCCTACGAGCAGTACTTC. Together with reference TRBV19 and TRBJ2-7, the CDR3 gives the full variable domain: DGGITQSPKYLFRKEGQNVTLSCEQNLNHDAMYWYRQDPGQGLRLIYYSQIVNDFQKGDIAEGYSVSREKKESFPLTVTSAQKNPTAFYLCASSIGTSGGSYEQYFGPGTRLTVT.

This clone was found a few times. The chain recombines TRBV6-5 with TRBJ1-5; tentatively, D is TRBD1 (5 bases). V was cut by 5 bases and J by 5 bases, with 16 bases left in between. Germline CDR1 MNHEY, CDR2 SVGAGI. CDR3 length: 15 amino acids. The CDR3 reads CASSQTTGVDQPQHF. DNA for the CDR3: TGTGCCAGCAGTCAAACGACGGGGGTCGATCAGCCCCAGCATTTT.

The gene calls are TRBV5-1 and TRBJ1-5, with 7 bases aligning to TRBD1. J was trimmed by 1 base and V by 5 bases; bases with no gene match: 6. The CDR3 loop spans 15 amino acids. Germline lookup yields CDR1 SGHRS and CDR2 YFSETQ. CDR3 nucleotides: TGCGCCAGCAGTCGAACAGGGGACAGCAATCAGCCCCAGCATTTT. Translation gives CASSRTGDSNQPQHF.

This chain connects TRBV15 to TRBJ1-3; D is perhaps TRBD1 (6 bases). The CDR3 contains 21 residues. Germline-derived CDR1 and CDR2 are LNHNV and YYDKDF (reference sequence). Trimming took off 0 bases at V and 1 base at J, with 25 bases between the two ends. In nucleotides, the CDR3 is TGTGCCACCAGCAGAGATTACCCCCCAGGGGCGGTCGAATGGTCTGGAAACACCATATATTTT. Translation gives CATSRDYPPGAVEWSGNTIYF.

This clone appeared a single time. CDR3 sequence (DNA): TGTGCCAGCAGTTTGGCCAGGGGGAGCACTGAAGCTTTCTTT. Translated: CASSLARGSTEAFF. This chain connects TRBV28 to TRBJ1-1, with 7 bases that match TRBD1. Unmatched junction bases numbered 5, after V lost 3 bases and J lost 4 bases. Germline CDR1 is MDHEN and CDR2 is SYDVKM. The length of the CDR3 is 14 residues. Full variable domain (remainder filled in from reference TRBV28 and TRBJ1-1): DVKVTQSSRYLVKRTGEKVFLECVQDMDHENMFWYRQDPGLGLRLIYFSYDVKMKEKGDIPEGYSVSREKKERFSLILESASTNQTSMYLCASSLARGSTEAFFGQGTRLTVV.

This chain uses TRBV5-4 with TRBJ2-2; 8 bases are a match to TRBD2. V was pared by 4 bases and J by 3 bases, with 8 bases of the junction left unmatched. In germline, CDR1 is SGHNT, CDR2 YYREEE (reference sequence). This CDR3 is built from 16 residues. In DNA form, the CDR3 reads TGTGCCAGCAGCCCCTCGGGGGGGGCCTACACCGGGGAGCTGTTTTTT. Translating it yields CASSPSGGAYTGELFF.

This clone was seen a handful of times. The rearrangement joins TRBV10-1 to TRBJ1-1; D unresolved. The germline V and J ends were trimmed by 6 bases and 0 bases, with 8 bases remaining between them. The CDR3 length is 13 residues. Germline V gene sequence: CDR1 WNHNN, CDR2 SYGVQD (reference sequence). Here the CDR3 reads CASRSTVNTEAFF. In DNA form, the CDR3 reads TGCGCCAGCAGATCGACTGTGAACACTGAAGCTTTCTTT.

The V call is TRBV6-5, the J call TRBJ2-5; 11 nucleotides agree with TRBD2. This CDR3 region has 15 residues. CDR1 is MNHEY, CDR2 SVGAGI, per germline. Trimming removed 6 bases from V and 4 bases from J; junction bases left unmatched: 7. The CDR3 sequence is CASSTDSGGGETQYF. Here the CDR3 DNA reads TGTGCCAGCAGCACCGATAGCGGGGGGGGAGAGACCCAGTACTTC.

The DNA of the CDR3 is TGTGCCAGCGGGGGTGGGGCGTTCGGGGCAGATACGCAGTATTTT. Amino acid sequence: CASGGGAFGADTQYF. V gene TRBV6-5 combines with J gene TRBJ2-3, with D perhaps given as TRBD1 or TRBD2 (5 bases each). V gave up 8 bases and J gave up 4 bases, with 19 bases separating them. The germline CDR1 and CDR2 sequences are MNHEY and SVGAGI. The length of the CDR3 is 15 residues.

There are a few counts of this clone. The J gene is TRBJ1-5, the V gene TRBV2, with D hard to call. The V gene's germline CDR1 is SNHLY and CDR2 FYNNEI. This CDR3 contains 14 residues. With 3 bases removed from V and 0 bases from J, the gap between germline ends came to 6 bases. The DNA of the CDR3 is TGTGCCAGCAGTGATCGGTATAGCAATCAGCCCCAGCATTTT. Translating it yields CASSDRYSNQPQHF.

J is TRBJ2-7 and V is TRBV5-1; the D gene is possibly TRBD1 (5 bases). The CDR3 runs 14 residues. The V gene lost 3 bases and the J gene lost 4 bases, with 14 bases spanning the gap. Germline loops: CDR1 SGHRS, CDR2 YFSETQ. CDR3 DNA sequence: TGCGCCAGCAGCTCGCAGGGTAGTCGGTACGAGCAGTACTTC. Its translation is CASSSQGSRYEQYF. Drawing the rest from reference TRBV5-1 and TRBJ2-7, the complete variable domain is KAGVTQTPRYLIKTRGQQVTLSCSPISGHRSVSWYQQTPGQGLQFLFEYFSETQRNKGNFPGRFSGRQFSNSRSEMNVSTLELGDSALYLCASSSQGSRYEQYFGPGTRLTVT.

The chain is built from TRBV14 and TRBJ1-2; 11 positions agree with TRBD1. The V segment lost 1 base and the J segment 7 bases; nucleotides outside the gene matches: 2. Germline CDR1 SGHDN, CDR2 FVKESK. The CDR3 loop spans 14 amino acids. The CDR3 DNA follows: TGTGCCAGCAGCCAAGTGGGACAGGGGGGTGGCTACACCTTC. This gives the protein CASSQVGQGGGYTF.

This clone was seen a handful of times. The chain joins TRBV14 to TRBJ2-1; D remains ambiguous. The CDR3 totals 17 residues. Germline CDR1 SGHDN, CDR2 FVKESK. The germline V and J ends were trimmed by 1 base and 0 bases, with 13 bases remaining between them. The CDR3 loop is CASSQVPFSGSYNEQFF. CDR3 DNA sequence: TGTGCCAGCAGCCAAGTCCCTTTTTCGGGCTCCTACAATGAGCAGTTCTTC. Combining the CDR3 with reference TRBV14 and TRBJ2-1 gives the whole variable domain EAGVTQFPSHSVIEKGQTVTLRCDPISGHDNLYWYRRVMGKEIKFLLHFVKESKQDESGMPNNRFLAERTGGTYSTLKVQPAELEDSGVYFCASSQVPFSGSYNEQFFGPGTRLTVL.

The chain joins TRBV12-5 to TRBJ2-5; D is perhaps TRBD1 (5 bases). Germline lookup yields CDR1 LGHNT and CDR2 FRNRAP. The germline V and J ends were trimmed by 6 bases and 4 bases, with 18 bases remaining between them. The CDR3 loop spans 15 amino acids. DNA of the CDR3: TGTGCTAGTGGACGTGAACAGGAATTCCTAGAGACCCAGTACTTC. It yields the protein CASGREQEFLETQYF.

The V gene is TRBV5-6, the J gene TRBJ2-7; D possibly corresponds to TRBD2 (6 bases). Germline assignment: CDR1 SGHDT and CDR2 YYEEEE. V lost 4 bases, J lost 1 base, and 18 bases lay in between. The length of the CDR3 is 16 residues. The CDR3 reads CASSPEGTRVSYEQYF. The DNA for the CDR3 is TGTGCCAGCAGCCCGGAGGGGACTCGCGTTTCCTACGAGCAGTACTTC.

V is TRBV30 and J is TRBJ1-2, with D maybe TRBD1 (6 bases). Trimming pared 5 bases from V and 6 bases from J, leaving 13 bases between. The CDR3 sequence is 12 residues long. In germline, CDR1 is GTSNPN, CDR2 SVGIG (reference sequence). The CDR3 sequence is CAWQWGGHGYTF. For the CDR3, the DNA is TGTGCCTGGCAGTGGGGGGGGCATGGCTACACCTTC.

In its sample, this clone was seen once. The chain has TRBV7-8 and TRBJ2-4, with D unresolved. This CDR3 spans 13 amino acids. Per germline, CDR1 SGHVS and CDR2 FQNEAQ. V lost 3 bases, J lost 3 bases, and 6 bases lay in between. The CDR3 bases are TGTGCCAGCAGCTTTAGTGACAAAAACATTCAGTACTTC. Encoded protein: CASSFSDKNIQYF.

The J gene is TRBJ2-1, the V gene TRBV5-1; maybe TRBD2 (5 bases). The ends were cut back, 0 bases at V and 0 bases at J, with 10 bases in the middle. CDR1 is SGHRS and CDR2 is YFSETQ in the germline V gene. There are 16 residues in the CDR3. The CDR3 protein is CASSLASRSSYNEQFF. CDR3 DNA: TGCGCCAGCAGCTTGGCTAGCCGGAGCTCCTACAATGAGCAGTTCTTC.

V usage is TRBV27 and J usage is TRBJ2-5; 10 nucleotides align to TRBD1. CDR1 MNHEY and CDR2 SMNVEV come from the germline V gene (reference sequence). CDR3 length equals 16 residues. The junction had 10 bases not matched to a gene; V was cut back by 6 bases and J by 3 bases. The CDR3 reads CASSRPGTGAKETQYF. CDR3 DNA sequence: TGTGCCAGCAGCCGGCCGGGGACAGGGGCGAAAGAGACCCAGTACTTC.

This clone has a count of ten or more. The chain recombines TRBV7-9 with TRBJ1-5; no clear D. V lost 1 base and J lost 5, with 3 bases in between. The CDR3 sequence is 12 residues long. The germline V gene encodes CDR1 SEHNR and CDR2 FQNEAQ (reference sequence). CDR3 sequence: CASSLEYQPQHF. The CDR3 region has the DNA TGTGCCAGCAGCTTAGAATATCAGCCCCAGCATTTT.

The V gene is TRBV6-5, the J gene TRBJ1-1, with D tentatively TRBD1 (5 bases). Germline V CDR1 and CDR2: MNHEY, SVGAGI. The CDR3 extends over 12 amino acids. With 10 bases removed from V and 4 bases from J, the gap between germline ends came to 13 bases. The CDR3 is CATGTSSTEAFF. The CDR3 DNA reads TGTGCCACCGGGACCTCTAGCACTGAAGCTTTCTTT.

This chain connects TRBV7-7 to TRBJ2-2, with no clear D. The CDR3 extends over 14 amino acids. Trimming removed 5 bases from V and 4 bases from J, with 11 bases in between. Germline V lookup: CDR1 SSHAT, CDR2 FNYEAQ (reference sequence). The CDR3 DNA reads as TGTGCCAGCAGCCCCCGCGAGCGCACCGGGGAGCTGTTTTTT. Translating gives CASSPRERTGELFF.

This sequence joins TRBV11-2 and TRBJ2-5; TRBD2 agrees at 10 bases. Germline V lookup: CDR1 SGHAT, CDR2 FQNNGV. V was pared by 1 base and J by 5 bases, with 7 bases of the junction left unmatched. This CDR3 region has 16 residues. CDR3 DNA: TGTGCCAGCAGCTTAGTTAGCGGGGGGCTTCTCGAGACCCAGTACTTC. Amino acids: CASSLVSGGLLETQYF.

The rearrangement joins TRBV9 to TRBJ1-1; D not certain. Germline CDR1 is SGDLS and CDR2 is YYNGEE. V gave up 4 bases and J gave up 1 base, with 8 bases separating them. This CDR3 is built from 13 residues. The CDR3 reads CASSISKNTEAFF. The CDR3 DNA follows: TGTGCCAGCAGCATATCTAAGAACACTGAAGCTTTCTTT. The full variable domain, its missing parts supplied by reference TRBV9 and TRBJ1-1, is DSGVTQTPKHLITATGQRVTLRCSPRSGDLSVYWYQQSLDQGLQFLIQYYNGEERAKGNILERFSAQQFPDLHSELNLSSLELGDSALYFCASSISKNTEAFFGQGTRLTVV.

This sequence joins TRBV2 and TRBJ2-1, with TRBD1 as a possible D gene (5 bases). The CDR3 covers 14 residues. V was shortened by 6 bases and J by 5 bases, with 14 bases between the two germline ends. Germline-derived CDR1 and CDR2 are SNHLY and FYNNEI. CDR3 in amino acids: CASRIRATDNEQFF. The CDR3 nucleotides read TGTGCCAGCAGGATCAGGGCGACAGACAATGAGCAGTTCTTC.

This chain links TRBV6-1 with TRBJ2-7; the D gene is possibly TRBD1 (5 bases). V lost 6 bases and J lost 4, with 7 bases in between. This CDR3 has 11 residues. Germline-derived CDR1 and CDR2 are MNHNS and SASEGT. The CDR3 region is CASSRQYEQYF. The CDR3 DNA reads TGTGCCAGCAGCAGACAGTACGAGCAGTACTTC.

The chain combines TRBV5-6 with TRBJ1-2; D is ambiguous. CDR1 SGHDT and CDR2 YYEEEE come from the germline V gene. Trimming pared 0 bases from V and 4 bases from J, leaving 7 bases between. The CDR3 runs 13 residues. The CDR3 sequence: CASSLDLSYGYTF. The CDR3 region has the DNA TGTGCCAGCAGCTTGGATCTTAGCTATGGCTACACCTTC.

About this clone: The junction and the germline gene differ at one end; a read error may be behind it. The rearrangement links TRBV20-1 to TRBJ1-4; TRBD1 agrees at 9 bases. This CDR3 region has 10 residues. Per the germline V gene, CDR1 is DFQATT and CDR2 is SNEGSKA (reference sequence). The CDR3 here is CSAQGGDRVF. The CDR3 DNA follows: TGCAGTGCTCAAGGAGGGGACAGGGTCTTT.

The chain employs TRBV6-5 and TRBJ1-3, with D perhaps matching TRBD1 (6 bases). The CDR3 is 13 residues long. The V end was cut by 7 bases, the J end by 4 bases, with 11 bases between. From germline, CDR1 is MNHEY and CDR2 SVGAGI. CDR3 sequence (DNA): TGTGCCAGCACCCCCGACAGGGGAAACACCATATATTTT. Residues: CASTPDRGNTIYF.

The chain's CDR3 is CASSLGTVREDEQFF. The CDR3 coding sequence is TGCGCCAGCAGCTTGGGGACAGTCAGGGAAGATGAGCAGTTCTTC. The chain employs TRBV5-1 and TRBJ2-1, with D tentatively TRBD1 (6 bases). This CDR3 is built from 15 residues. Germline V gene sequence: CDR1 SGHRS, CDR2 YFSETQ. V shed 0 bases and J shed 8 bases, with 15 bases lying between them.